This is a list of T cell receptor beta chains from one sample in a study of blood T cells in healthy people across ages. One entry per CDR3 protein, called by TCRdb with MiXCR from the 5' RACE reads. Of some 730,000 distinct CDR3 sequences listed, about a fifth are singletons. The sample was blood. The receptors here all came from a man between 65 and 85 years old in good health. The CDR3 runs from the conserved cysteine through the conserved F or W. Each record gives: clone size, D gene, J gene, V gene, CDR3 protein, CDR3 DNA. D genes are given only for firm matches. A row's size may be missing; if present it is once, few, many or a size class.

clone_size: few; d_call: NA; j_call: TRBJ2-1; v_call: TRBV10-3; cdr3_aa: CAISEIEALEQFF; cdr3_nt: TGTGCCATCAGTGAGATTGAGGCTTTAGAGCAGTTCTTC
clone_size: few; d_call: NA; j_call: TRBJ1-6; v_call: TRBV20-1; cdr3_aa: CSAREGSGGLSPLHF; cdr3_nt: TGCAGTGCTAGGGAAGGTAGTGGAGGGCTTTCACCCCTCCACTTT
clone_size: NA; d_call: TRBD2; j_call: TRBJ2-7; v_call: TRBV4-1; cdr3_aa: CASSQPGTSLSYEQYF; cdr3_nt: TGCGCCAGCAGCCAACCCGGGACTAGCCTCTCCTACGAGCAGTACTTC
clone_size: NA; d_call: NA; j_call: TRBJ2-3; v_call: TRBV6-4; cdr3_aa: CASNNGGTSDTQYF; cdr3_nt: TGTGCCAGCAACAACGGGGGCACATCGGATACGCAGTATTTT
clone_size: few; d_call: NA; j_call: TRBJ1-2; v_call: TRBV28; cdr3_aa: CASSFPLGSGGAGGYTF; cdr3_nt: TGTGCCAGCAGTTTCCCTCTAGGCTCGGGGGGCGCCGGTGGCTACACCTTC
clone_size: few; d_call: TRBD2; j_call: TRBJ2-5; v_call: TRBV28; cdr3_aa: CASSLLGEGQETQYF; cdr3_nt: TGTGCCAGCAGTTTATTGGGGGAGGGCCAGGAGACCCAGTACTTC
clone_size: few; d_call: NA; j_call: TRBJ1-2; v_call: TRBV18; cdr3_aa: CASSPLGQGPLYGYTF; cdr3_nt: TGTGCCAGCTCACCACTCGGGCAGGGACCGCTCTATGGCTACACCTTC
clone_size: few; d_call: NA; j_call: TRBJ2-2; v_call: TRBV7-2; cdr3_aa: CASSLIGLLTGELFF; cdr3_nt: TGTGCCAGCAGCTTAATCGGACTACTAACCGGGGAGCTGTTTTTT
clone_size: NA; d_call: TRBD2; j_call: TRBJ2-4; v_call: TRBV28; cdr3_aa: CASASGGELAKNIQYF; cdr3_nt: TGTGCCAGCGCTAGCGGGGGTGAGCTAGCCAAAAACATTCAGTACTTC
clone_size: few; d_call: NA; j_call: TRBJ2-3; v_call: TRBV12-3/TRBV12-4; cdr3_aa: CASSIGQPRTDTQYF; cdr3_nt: TGTGCCAGCAGTATAGGACAGCCGAGGACAGATACGCAGTATTTT
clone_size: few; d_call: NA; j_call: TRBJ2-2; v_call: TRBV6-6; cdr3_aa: CASSYSSPTGELFF; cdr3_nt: TGTGCCAGCAGTTACTCTAGTCCCACCGGGGAGCTGTTTTTT
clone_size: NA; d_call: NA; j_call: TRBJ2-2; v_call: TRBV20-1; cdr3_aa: CSASWPDGRRTGELFF; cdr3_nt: TGCAGTGCCTCCTGGCCTGACGGGCGTCGCACCGGGGAGCTGTTTTTT
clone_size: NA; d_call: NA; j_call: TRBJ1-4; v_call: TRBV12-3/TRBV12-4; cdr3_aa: CASSLAEGINEKLFF; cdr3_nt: TGTGCCAGCAGTTTAGCCGAGGGGATTAATGAAAAACTGTTTTTT
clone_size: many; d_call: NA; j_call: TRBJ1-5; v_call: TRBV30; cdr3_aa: CAWSQGWDQPQHF; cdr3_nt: TGTGCCTGGAGCCAGGGGTGGGATCAGCCCCAGCATTTT
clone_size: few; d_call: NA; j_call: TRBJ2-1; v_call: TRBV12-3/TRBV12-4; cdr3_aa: CASRPSSDEQFF; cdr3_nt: TGTGCCAGCAGACCAAGCAGCGATGAGCAGTTCTTC
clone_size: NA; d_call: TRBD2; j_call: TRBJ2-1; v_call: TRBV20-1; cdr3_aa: CSAPSAGGNNEQFF; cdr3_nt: TGCAGTGCTCCCTCGGCGGGGGGAAACAATGAGCAGTTCTTC
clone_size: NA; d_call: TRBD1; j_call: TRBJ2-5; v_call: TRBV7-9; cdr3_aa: CASSFGTGDRETQYF; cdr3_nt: TGTGCCAGCAGCTTCGGGACAGGGGATCGAGAGACCCAGTACTTC
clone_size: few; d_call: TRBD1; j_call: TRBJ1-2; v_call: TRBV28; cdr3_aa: CAHTRTGSSGGGYTF; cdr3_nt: TGTGCCCATACACGGACAGGCTCTTCCGGGGGTGGCTACACCTTC
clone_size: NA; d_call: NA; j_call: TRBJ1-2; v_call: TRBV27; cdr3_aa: CASSLIGIYGYTF; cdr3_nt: TGTGCCAGCAGTTTAATTGGGATTTATGGCTACACCTTC
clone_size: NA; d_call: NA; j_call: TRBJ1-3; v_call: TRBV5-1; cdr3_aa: CASGDSGNTIYF; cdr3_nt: TGCGCCAGCGGAGACAGTGGAAACACCATATATTTT
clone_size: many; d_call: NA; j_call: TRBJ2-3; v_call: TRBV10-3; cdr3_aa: CAIKRDDRNTDTQYF; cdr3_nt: TGTGCCATCAAGAGAGACGACAGGAACACAGATACGCAGTATTTT
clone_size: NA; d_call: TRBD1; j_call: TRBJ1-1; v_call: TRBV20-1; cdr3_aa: CGAKGGRSGTEAFF; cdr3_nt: TGCGGTGCTAAAGGGGGCAGGTCGGGGACTGAAGCTTTCTTT
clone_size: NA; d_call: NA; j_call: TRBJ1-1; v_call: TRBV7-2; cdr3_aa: CASSLSLGLAFF; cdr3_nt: TGTGCCAGCAGCCTTTCGCTGGGTCTGGCTTTCTTT
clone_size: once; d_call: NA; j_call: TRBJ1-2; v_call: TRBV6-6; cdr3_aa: CASSYWTDPTYGYTF; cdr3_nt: TGTGCCAGCAGTTACTGGACAGATCCCACCTATGGCTACACCTTC
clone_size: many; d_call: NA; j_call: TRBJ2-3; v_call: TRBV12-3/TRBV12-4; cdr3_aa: CASSLLAADTQYF; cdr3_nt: TGTGCCAGCAGCCTGCTAGCAGCAGATACGCAGTATTTT
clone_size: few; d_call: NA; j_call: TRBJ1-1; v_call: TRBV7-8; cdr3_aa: CASSLGQRRTEAFF; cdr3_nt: TGTGCCAGCAGCTTAGGACAGCGCCGCACTGAAGCTTTCTTT
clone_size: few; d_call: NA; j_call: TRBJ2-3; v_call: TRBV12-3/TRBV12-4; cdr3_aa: CASSGRDFRSTDTQYF; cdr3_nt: TGTGCCAGCAGTGGACGGGACTTTCGTAGCACAGATACGCAGTATTTT
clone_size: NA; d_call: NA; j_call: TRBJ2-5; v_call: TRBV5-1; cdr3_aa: CASSSSPEETQYF; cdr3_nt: TGCGCCAGCAGCTCCAGCCCGGAAGAGACCCAGTACTTC
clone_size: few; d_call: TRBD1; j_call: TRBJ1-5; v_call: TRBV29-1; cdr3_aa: CSVGTGGPHQPQHF; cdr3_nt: TGCAGCGTTGGGACAGGGGGCCCACATCAGCCCCAGCATTTT
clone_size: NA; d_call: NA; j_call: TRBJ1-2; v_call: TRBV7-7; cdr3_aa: CASSLNQGRGSYGYTF; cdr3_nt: TGTGCCAGCAGCTTAAATCAGGGCCGGGGGAGCTATGGCTACACCTTC
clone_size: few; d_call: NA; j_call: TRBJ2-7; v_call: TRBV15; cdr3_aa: CATSRDRAAYEQYF; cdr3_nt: TGTGCCACCAGCAGAGACAGGGCCGCCTACGAGCAGTACTTC
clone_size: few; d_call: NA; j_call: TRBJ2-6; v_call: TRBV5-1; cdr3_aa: CASSLATASGANVLAF; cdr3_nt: TGCGCCAGCAGCTTGGCTACAGCCTCTGGGGCCAACGTCCTGGCTTTC
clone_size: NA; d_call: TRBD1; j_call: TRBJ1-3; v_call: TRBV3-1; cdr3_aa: CASSWRGPSRNTIYF; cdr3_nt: TGTGCCAGCAGCTGGAGGGGGCCATCCAGAAACACCATATATTTT
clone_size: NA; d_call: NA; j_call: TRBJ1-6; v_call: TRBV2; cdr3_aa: CASSATGRINSPLHF; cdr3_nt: TGTGCCAGCAGTGCCACGGGACGGATTAATTCACCCCTCCACTTT
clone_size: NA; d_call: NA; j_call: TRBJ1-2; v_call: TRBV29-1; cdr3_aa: CSGSDPGYTF; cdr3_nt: TGCAGCGGTTCAGATCCTGGCTACACCTTC
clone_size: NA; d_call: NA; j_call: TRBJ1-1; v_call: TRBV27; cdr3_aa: CASSLEATTLNTEAFF; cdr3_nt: TGTGCCAGCAGTTTGGAGGCCACCACCTTGAACACTGAAGCTTTCTTT
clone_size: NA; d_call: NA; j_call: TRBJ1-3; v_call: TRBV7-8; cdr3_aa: CASSLTPPNTIYF; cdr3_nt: TGTGCCAGCAGCTTAACTCCCCCAAACACCATATATTTT
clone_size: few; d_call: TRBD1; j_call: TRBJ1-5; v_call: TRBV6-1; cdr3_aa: CASITGGQPQHF; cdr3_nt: TGTGCCAGCATCACAGGGGGACAGCCCCAGCATTTT
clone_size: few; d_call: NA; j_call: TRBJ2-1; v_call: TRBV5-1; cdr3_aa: CASSFLARVNEQFF; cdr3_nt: TGCGCCAGCAGCTTCCTAGCGAGAGTGAATGAGCAGTTCTTC
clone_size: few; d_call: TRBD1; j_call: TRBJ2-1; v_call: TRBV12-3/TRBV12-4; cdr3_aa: CASTSTGTGQGEQFF; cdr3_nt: TGTGCCAGCACTTCAACCGGGACAGGCCAGGGGGAGCAGTTCTTC
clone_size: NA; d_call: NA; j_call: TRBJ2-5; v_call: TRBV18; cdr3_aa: CASSPDRRETQYF; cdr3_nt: TGTGCCAGCTCACCGGACAGACGAGAGACCCAGTACTTC
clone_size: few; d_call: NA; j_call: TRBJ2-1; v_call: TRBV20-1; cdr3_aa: CSARTGASGNPDEQFF; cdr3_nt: TGCAGTGCTAGGACAGGGGCTAGCGGAAACCCTGATGAGCAGTTCTTC
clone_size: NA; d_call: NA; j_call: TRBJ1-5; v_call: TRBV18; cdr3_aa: CASSRAGISNQPQHF; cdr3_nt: TGTGCCAGCTCACGGGCAGGCATTAGCAATCAGCCCCAGCATTTT
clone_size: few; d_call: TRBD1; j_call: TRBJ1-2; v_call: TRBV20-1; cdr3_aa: CSAPGQGGSEGYTF; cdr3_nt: TGCAGTGCCCCAGGACAGGGCGGGTCGGAGGGCTACACCTTC